These 14 T cell receptor beta chains share one sample of origin, sequenced in a study of blood T cell repertoires in COVID-19. Clones were sequenced by immunoSEQ multiplex PCR, and TCRdb holds only the in-frame ones, with some missing. The table shows around 250,000 clones, with more than 70% occurring only once. The sample taken for sequencing was peripheral blood. The receptors shown here come from a middle-aged man with active or convalescent COVID-19.

Notes on this clone: The sample holds other DNA sequences that translate to the same CDR3. The V and J genes are TRBV7-3 and TRBJ2-1; 11 nucleotides line up with TRBD2. This CDR3 is built from 15 residues. V was pared by 3 bases and J by 4 bases, with 2 bases of the junction left unmatched. Germline lookup yields CDR1 SGHTA and CDR2 FQGTGA. The CDR3 DNA is TGTGCCAGCAGCTTGACTAGCGGGATTTACAATGAGCAGTTCTTC. Translated: CASSLTSGIYNEQFF.

The chain couples TRBV19 to TRBJ2-5; weak D call: TRBD2 (6 bases). Germline V gives CDR1 LNHDA, CDR2 SQIVND (reference sequence). Trimming left V 7 bases short and J 0 bases short, with 18 bases between. This CDR3 region has 16 residues. The CDR3 region is CASTSRGTAYQETQYF. The DNA of the CDR3 is TGTGCCAGTACCTCTCGGGGGACGGCGTACCAAGAGACCCAGTACTTC.

The chain recombines TRBV12-3 or TRBV12-4 with TRBJ1-2; unclear D gene. V lost 4 bases to trimming and J lost 1 base, with 7 bases between them. CDR3 length: 13 residues. The CDR3 DNA follows: TGTGCCAGCAGTTCACGGGGTAACTATGGCTACACCTTC. It codes for CASSSRGNYGYTF.

The V gene is TRBV6-5, the J gene TRBJ1-4; weak D call: TRBD1 (6 bases). The CDR3 contains 13 residues. V lost 6 bases to trimming and J lost 6 bases, with 11 bases between them. Germline CDR1 MNHEY, CDR2 SVGAGI. CDR3 loop: CASRRQVDEKLFF. The CDR3 nucleotides read TGTGCCAGCAGGCGACAGGTGGATGAAAAACTGTTTTTT.

In nucleotides, the CDR3 is TGCGCCAGCAAGGAGAGCCCAGCCTTTACCTACGAGCAGTACTTC. Protein sequence: CASKESPAFTYEQYF. The V and J genes are TRBV5-1 and TRBJ2-7; D unresolved. This CDR3 region has 15 residues. Germline loops: CDR1 SGHRS, CDR2 YFSETQ. With 6 bases removed from V and 2 bases from J, the gap between germline ends came to 18 bases.

The chain employs TRBV7-9 and TRBJ1-1; maybe TRBD1 (6 bases). V was cut by 7 bases and J by 6 bases, with 21 bases left in between. The CDR3 is 15 amino acids. Per germline, CDR1 SEHNR and CDR2 FQNEAQ (reference sequence). The CDR3 DNA reads TGTGCCAGCATCCGGGTAGGGGGGGCCACGTCTGAAGCTTTCTTT. Translating gives CASIRVGGATSEAFF.

V is TRBV7-2 and J is TRBJ1-4; 8 bases are a match to TRBD1. CDR1 is SGHTA, CDR2 FQGNSA, per germline. This CDR3 is built from 14 residues. Trimming at V came to 6 bases and at J to 7 bases, leaving 7 bases not matched to a gene. The CDR3 is CASSFTGGGEKLFF. In DNA form, the CDR3 reads TGTGCCAGCAGTTTTACAGGGGGAGGTGAAAAACTGTTTTTT.

The genes are TRBV12-3 or TRBV12-4 and TRBJ1-2, with 10 nucleotides matching TRBD1. The J segment lost 8 bases and the V segment lost 5 bases, leaving 2 bases of the junction unmatched. The CDR3 is made up of 12 amino acids. CDR3 sequence (DNA): TGTGCCAGCAGTGGGACAGGGGAGGGCTACACCTTC. This codes for CASSGTGEGYTF.

The chain carries TRBV6-6 and TRBJ2-4; no clear D gene. The CDR3 length is 16 residues. CDR1 and CDR2 (germline): MNHNY, SVGAGI (reference sequence). The ends were cut back, 5 bases at V and 0 bases at J, with 14 bases in the middle. The DNA for the CDR3 is TGTGCCAGCAGTCGATCCGGGTACCTAGCCAAAAACATTCAGTACTTC. Translation: CASSRSGYLAKNIQYF.

The CDR3 DNA reads TGTGCCAGTCGAAACCTGGACAGTTTAGGGTACGAGCAGTACTTC. It yields the protein CASRNLDSLGYEQYF. The chain uses TRBV19 and TRBJ2-7; tentative D call: TRBD1 (6 bases). V shed 8 bases and J shed 4 bases, with 21 bases lying between them. There are 15 residues in the CDR3. Per the germline V gene, CDR1 is LNHDA and CDR2 is SQIVND (reference sequence).

CDR3 coding DNA: TGTGCCACCATACCTAGACAGGGCACTAATGAAAAACTGTTTTTT. It is translated as CATIPRQGTNEKLFF. This rearrangement joins TRBV24-1 to TRBJ1-4, with 7 bases identical to TRBD1. The V and J ends lost 8 bases and 2 bases, in that order; junction bases with no gene match: 7. Germline values: CDR1 KGHDR, CDR2 SFDVKD. The CDR3 runs to 15 residues.

This chain links TRBV30 with TRBJ1-2; D unresolved. This CDR3 contains 13 residues. Between the trimmed V and J ends, which lost 2 bases and 7 bases, there was a span of 14 bases. Germline V gene data show CDR1 as GTSNPN and CDR2 as SVGIG (reference sequence). CDR3 residues: CAWSLLFEPGYTF. As DNA, the CDR3 is TGTGCCTGGAGTCTCCTTTTCGAGCCTGGCTACACCTTC.

This clone was seen a few times. The chain employs TRBV5-1 and TRBJ1-3, with a possible D match to TRBD1 (5 bases). The V end was cut by 0 bases, the J end by 2 bases, with 18 bases between. This CDR3 spans 18 amino acids. Germline V gene data show CDR1 as SGHRS and CDR2 as YFSETQ. The CDR3 loop is CASSLVPTDSRAGNTIYF. The DNA of the CDR3 is TGCGCCAGCAGCTTGGTACCCACCGACAGTCGGGCTGGAAACACCATATATTTT.

This sequence joins TRBV5-5 and TRBJ2-7; maybe TRBD1 (5 bases). Per the germline V gene, CDR1 is SGHKS and CDR2 is YYEKEE (reference sequence). There are 16 residues in the CDR3. V lost 0 bases, J lost 3 bases, and 16 bases lay in between. The CDR3 DNA follows: TGTGCCAGCAGCTTGGATTGGGCCCCGGACATCTACGAGCAGTACTTC. It specifies CASSLDWAPDIYEQYF. Full variable domain (rest looked up from reference TRBV5-5 and TRBJ2-7): DAGVTQSPTHLIKTRGQQVTLRCSPISGHKSVSWYQQVLGQGPQFIFQYYEKEERGRGNFPDRFSARQFPNYSSELNVNALLLGDSALYLCASSLDWAPDIYEQYFGPGTRLTVT.